This TCR beta chain was identified in a study of blood T cell repertoires in COVID-19. On the study more broadly: Samples came from the United States, Italy and Spain, spanning acute and convalescent COVID-19.

Only in-frame clones appear in the TCRdb table, and some are missing; sequencing was by immunoSEQ multiplex PCR. The sample lists a few hundred thousand clones; 84% were seen once. The CDR3 loop spans 16 amino acids. V was shortened by 0 bases and J by 7 bases, with 19 bases between the two germline ends. From germline, CDR1 is SGHRS and CDR2 YFSETQ. Sequenced input: peripheral blood. The chain recombines TRBV5-1 with TRBJ1-2; TRBD1 is a possible D gene (5 bases). The clonotype was recovered from a man aged 55 to 69 with acute or convalescent COVID-19. CDR3 sequence reads: CASSLGTPSTVGGYTF. The DNA of the CDR3 is TGCGCCAGCAGCTTGGGGACACCCTCAACCGTCGGTGGCTACACCTTC.